This T cell receptor beta chain is from a study of blood T cell repertoires in COVID-19. Study-level background: Collection of acute and convalescent COVID-19 samples took place in the United States, Italy and Spain.

In the source study's methods: The authors estimated nucleated cell counts from reference gene primer amplification. Some clones are missing from TCRdb's copy, which holds only in-frame ones; the method was immunoSEQ multiplex PCR. Clonal size and the V and J genes are those of that table, whereas D and trimming came from the DNA. The sample gives tens of thousands of clones, approximately 92% of which show up once; 0.75% to 0.8% is in the top ten. The CDR3 extends over 18 amino acids. Germline lookup yields CDR1 SGDLS and CDR2 YYNGEE. Deletions cut 0 bases from V and 0 bases from J, with 16 bases between.

The chain links TRBV9 to TRBJ1-3; maybe TRBD1 (5 bases). Sequencing input: peripheral blood. The source is a woman older than 75 with acute or convalescent COVID-19. This CDR3 reads CASSVDPAGGSSGNTIYF. In DNA form, the CDR3 reads TGTGCCAGCAGCGTAGACCCGGCCGGGGGAAGCTCTGGAAACACCATATATTTT. The full variable domain, in which reference TRBV9 and TRBJ1-3 provide the parts outside the CDR3, is DSGVTQTPKHLITATGQRVTLRCSPRSGDLSVYWYQQSLDQGLQFLIQYYNGEERAKGNILERFSAQQFPDLHSELNLSSLELGDSALYFCASSVDPAGGSSGNTIYFGEGSWLTVV.